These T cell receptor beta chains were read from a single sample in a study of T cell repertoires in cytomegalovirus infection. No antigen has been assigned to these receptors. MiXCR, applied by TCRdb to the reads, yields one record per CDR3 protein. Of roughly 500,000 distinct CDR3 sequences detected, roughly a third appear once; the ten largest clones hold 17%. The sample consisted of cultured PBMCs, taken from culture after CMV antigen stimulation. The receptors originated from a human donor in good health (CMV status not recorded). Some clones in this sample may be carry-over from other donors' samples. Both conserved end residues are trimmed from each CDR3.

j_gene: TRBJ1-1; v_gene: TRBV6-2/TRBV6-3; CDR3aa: ASSYSVYQTMNTEAF
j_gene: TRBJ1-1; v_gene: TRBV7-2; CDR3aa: ASSARQGWHTEAF
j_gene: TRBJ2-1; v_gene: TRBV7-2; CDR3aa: ASSFQPSGSYEQF
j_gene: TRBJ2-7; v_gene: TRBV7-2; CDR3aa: ASSFREAGYEQY
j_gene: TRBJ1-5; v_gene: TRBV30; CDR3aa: AWKAAPGYSNQPQH
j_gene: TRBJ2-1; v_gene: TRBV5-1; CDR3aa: ASSPGLAAQGQF
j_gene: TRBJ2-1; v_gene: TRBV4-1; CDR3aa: ASSRLASGSYSSYNEQF
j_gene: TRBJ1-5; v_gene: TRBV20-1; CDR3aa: SASQRTGRRNQPQH
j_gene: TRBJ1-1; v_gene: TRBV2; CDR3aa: ASSGDIAEAF
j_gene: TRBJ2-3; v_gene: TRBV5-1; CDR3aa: ASSFEPSAGVLD
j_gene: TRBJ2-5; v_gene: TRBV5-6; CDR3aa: ASSGGLAGSETQY
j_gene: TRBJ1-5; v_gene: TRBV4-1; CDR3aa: ASSQGADTRNQPQH
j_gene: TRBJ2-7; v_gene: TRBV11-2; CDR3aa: ASSPADRTQY
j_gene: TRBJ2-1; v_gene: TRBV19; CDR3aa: ASSASWYNEQF
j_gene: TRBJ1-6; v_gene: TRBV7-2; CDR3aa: ASSFGRQDSPLH
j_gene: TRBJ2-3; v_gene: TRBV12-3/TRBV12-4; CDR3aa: ASSQTGGPDTQY
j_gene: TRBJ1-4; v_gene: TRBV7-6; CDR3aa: ASSQSLGEKLF
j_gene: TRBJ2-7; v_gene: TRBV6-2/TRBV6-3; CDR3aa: ASSFGIYEQY
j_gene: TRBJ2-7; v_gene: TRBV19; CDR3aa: ASSPSTGGSYEQY
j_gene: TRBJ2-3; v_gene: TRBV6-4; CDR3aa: ASSAGDPDTQY
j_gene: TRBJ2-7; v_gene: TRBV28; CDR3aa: ASTGDVSYEQY
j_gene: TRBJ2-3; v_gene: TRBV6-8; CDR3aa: ASNPGAGVADTQY
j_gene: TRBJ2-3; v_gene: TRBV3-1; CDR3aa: ASSLRGGYTDTQY
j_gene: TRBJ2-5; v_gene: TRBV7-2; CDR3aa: ASSLGVASRGETQY
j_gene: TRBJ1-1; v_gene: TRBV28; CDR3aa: ASSLQGEGEAF
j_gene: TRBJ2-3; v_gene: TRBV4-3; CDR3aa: ASSTSGREDTQY
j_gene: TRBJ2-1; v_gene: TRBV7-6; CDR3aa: ASSLAWSSGRNEQF
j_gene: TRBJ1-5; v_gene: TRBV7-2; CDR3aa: ASSLVQGNQPQH
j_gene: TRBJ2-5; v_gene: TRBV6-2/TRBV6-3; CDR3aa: ASSYPVVGLAVQAAQY
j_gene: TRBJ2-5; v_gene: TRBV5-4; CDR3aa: ASSESGAQETQY
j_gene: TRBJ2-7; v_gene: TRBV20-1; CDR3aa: SAQERGHGYEQY
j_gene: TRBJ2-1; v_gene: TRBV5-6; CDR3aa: ASSLAAVAGREQF
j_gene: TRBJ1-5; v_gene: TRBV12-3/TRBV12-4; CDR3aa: ASSGDRGFGNQPQH
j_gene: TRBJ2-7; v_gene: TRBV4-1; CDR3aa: ASSQTPLTSGTNEQY
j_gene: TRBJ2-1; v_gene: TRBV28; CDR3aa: ASNYDGGQF
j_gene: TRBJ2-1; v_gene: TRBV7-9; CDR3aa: ASSLVKNEQF
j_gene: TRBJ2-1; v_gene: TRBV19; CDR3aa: ASSLSGQGMNEQF
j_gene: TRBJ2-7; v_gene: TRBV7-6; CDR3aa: ASSSQGGEGSYEQY
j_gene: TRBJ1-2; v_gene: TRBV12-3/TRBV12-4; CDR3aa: ASNRGYGYT
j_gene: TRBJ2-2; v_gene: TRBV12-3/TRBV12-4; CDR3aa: ASTLSTGELF
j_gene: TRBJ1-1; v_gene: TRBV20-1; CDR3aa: SAIPGQLNTEAF
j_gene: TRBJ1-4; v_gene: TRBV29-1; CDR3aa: SVRTGQIEKLF
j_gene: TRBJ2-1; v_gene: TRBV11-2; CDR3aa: ASSFSDTNHEQF
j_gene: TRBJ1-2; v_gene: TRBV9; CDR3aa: ASSPYGSSYGYT
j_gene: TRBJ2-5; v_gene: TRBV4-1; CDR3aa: ASSQDQGTSGGETQY
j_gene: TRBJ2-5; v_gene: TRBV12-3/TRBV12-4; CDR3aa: ASSLGQGAGVETQY
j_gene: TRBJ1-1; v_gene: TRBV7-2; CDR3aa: ASSLRRAEAF
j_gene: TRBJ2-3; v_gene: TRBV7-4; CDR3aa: ASSSGTSSSDTQY
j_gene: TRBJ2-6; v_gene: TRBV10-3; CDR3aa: AISEHPSGANVLT
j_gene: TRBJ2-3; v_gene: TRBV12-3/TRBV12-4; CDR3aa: ASSKQSTDTQY
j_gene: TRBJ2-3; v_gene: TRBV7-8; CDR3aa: ASGGGTVGTDTQY
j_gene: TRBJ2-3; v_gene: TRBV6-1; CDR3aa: ASSPSGTRTDTQY